Listed below are T cell receptor beta chains from one sample, sequenced in a study of CD8+ T cells in alopecia areata. Assay used: immunoSEQ multiplex PCR; TCRdb lists only in-frame clones, some missing. The sample includes 95,000 to 150,000 clones, more than 40% seen only once; the top ten take roughly 0.45%. The sequences come from CD4+ T cells sorted from blood, collected at week 4, from a patient treated with tofacitinib. These receptors were obtained from a human donor with alopecia areata. The CDR3 runs from the conserved cysteine through the conserved F or W. A D gene is named only where the DNA matches it firmly. The size field is filled for only some rows; it gives once, few, many or a size class.

V	J	size	length	D	CDR3	DNA
TRBV2	TRBJ2-7	NA	14	TRBD1	CASVTGTGDYEQYF	TGTGCCAGCGTCACCGGGACAGGAGACTACGAGCAGTACTTC
TRBV2	TRBJ2-5	NA	13	NA	CASNPMGRETQYF	TGTGCCAGCAATCCCATGGGCCGAGAGACCCAGTACTTC
TRBV6-5	TRBJ1-1	NA	14	NA	CASKIGGRGTEAFF	TGTGCCAGCAAGATAGGAGGCAGGGGCACTGAAGCTTTCTTT
TRBV4-2	TRBJ2-3	NA	13	NA	CASSLTGTDTQYF	TGTGCCAGCAGCCTTACTGGGACAGATACGCAGTATTTT
TRBV30	TRBJ1-1	NA	13	NA	CAWDAFRGTEAFF	TGTGCCTGGGACGCTTTTCGGGGCACTGAAGCTTTCTTT
TRBV29-1	TRBJ2-7	NA	14	TRBD2	CSVGPRGETYEQYF	TGCAGCGTTGGACCTCGGGGGGAAACCTACGAGCAGTACTTC
TRBV30	TRBJ1-2	NA	13	NA	CAWSVGRGYGYTF	TGTGCCTGGAGTGTAGGGAGGGGCTATGGCTACACCTTC
TRBV29-1	TRBJ2-3	NA	13	NA	CSVEIQGRDTQYF	TGCAGCGTTGAAATACAAGGCCGGGATACGCAGTATTTT
TRBV5-6	TRBJ2-5	NA	12	NA	CASSFSRETQYF	TGTGCCAGCAGCTTTAGTAGGGAGACCCAGTACTTC
TRBV29-1	TRBJ1-2	NA	13	NA	CSLGGSANYGYTF	TGCAGCCTTGGGGGCAGTGCTAACTATGGCTACACCTTC
TRBV30	TRBJ1-3	few	14	NA	CAWSLAPSGNTIYF	TGTGCCTGGAGTCTTGCTCCCTCTGGAAACACCATATATTTT
TRBV5-8	TRBJ1-6	few	14	NA	CASSLGRENSPLHF	TGTGCCAGCAGCTTGGGCAGAGAAAATTCACCCCTCCACTTT
TRBV15	TRBJ1-2	NA	13	NA	CATSGRGNYGYTF	TGTGCCACCAGCGGGCGGGGGAACTATGGCTACACCTTC
TRBV29-1	TRBJ1-2	NA	13	NA	CSVEAQGGYGYTF	TGCAGCGTTGAAGCCCAGGGAGGATATGGCTACACCTTC
TRBV29-1	TRBJ2-3	few	15	TRBD1	CSVVGDRGPTDTQYF	TGCAGCGTCGTGGGAGACAGGGGACCCACAGATACGCAGTATTTT
TRBV7-8	TRBJ2-2	NA	17	NA	CASSQRRIIPRTGELFF	TGTGCCAGCAGCCAGCGGAGAATCATACCGAGAACCGGGGAGCTGTTTTTT
TRBV30	TRBJ1-1	once	12	NA	CAWSVIGTEAFF	TGTGCCTGGAGTGTCATAGGGACTGAAGCTTTCTTT
TRBV7-9	TRBJ1-2	NA	13	NA	CASSLVAPEGYTF	TGTGCCAGCAGCTTAGTGGCCCCAGAGGGCTACACCTTC
TRBV9	TRBJ1-2	NA	12	NA	CASSADSYGYTF	TGTGCCAGCAGCGCGGACAGCTATGGCTACACCTTC
TRBV11-2	TRBJ2-3	NA	15	NA	CASSFPGPYTDTQYF	TGTGCCAGCAGCTTTCCGGGACCCTACACAGATACGCAGTATTTT
TRBV9	TRBJ2-1	NA	14	NA	CASSVEASQKEQFF	TGTGCCAGCAGCGTAGAGGCTAGCCAAAAGGAGCAGTTCTTC
TRBV25-1	TRBJ2-1	NA	12	NA	CASAMWSDEQFF	TGTGCCAGCGCGATGTGGTCCGATGAGCAGTTCTTC
TRBV11-2	TRBJ2-1	few	16	TRBD2	CASSFLASGDYNEQFF	TGTGCCAGCAGCTTCTTGGCTAGCGGGGACTACAATGAGCAGTTCTTC
TRBV5-1	TRBJ2-7	few	13	NA	CASSRGPTYEQYF	TGCGCCAGCAGCCGGGGCCCTACCTACGAGCAGTACTTC
TRBV29-1	TRBJ2-7	NA	13	TRBD2	CIVRIAGLYEQYF	TGCATCGTTAGAATAGCGGGGCTCTACGAGCAGTACTTC
TRBV7-2	TRBJ2-7	many	14	TRBD1	CASSPGQQNYEQYF	TGTGCCAGCAGCCCGGGACAGCAGAATTACGAGCAGTACTTC
TRBV29-1	TRBJ2-3	NA	13	NA	CSVGTRNTDTQYF	TGCAGCGTTGGAACCCGAAACACAGATACGCAGTATTTT
TRBV30	TRBJ2-7	few	13	TRBD1	CAWRRTGTHEQYF	TGTGCCTGGAGGAGGACAGGGACCCACGAGCAGTACTTC
TRBV29-1	TRBJ1-1	NA	14	TRBD1	CSAMTGTVNTEAFF	TGCAGCGCCATGACCGGGACAGTGAACACTGAAGCTTTCTTT
TRBV29-1	TRBJ2-1	few	16	TRBD1	CSVERQQGARFNEQFF	TGCAGCGTTGAGAGGCAGCAGGGGGCGCGTTTCAATGAGCAGTTCTTC
TRBV2	TRBJ2-1	few	12	NA	CASSAEQILGIF	TGTGCCAGCAGTGCCGAACAGATCTTGGGGATCTTC
TRBV25-1	TRBJ1-4	few	14	TRBD1	CASSEGQGSEKLFF	TGTGCCAGCAGTGAAGGACAGGGTAGTGAAAAACTGTTTTTT
TRBV29-1	TRBJ2-5	NA	14	TRBD1	CSVEGGTGGETQYF	TGCAGCGTTGAAGGAGGAACAGGGGGAGAGACCCAGTACTTC
TRBV19	TRBJ1-2	few	16	TRBD1	CASSSALQGTNYGYTF	TGTGCCAGTAGTTCCGCTCTACAGGGGACCAACTATGGCTACACCTTC
TRBV29-1	TRBJ2-1	few	12	NA	CSVLRVNNEQFF	TGCAGCGTCCTCAGGGTTAACAATGAGCAGTTCTTC
TRBV30	TRBJ2-2	NA	13	NA	CAWSVHGTGELFF	TGTGCCTGGAGTGTACACGGAACCGGGGAGCTGTTTTTT
TRBV29-1	TRBJ2-3	NA	14	NA	CSVVRGYSTDTQYF	TGCAGCGTTGTTCGAGGGTATAGCACAGATACGCAGTATTTT
TRBV6-5	TRBJ1-1	NA	14	NA	CAAAENSAYTEAFF	TGTGCCGCGGCGGAGAACTCTGCGTACACTGAAGCTTTCTTT
TRBV6-5	TRBJ2-1	NA	13	NA	CASSEGGGYEQFF	TGTGCCAGCAGCGAGGGAGGGGGCTACGAGCAGTTCTTC
TRBV7-8	TRBJ1-6	NA	14	TRBD1	CASSQGQGTSPLHF	TGTGCCAGCAGCCAGGGACAGGGAACTTCACCCCTCCACTTT
TRBV25-1	TRBJ2-5	NA	14	TRBD1	CASSEGTAQETQYF	TGTGCCAGCAGTGAAGGGACAGCGCAAGAGACCCAGTACTTC
TRBV6-1	TRBJ2-1	NA	15	TRBD1	CASTQNRGSYNEQFF	TGTGCCAGCACTCAGAACAGGGGCTCCTACAATGAGCAGTTCTTC
TRBV7-9	TRBJ2-3	NA	14	TRBD2	CASSHTGTSYTQYF	TGTGCCAGCAGCCATACCGGGACTAGCTATACGCAGTATTTT
TRBV30	TRBJ2-1	NA	16	TRBD2	CAWSRLAGVSGNEQFF	TGTGCCTGGAGTAGACTAGCGGGAGTATCCGGCAATGAGCAGTTCTTC
TRBV5-1	TRBJ1-1	NA	15	NA	CASSLVGQYNTEAFF	TGCGCCAGCAGCTTGGTTGGCCAGTACAACACTGAAGCTTTCTTT